The 15 T cell receptor beta chains below were found in one sample sequenced in a study of T-cell reconstitution after alpha-beta-depleted transplantation in children. A TCRbeta library incorporating unique molecular identifiers was prepared. One entry per CDR3 protein, called by TCRdb with MiXCR from the PCR reads. The sample lists 350,000 to 400,000 distinct CDR3 sequences, about a fifth occurring once. This sample comprised PBMCs from the stem cell graft donor, obtained from the stem cell graft. The receptors were gathered from a human donor who donated a stem cell graft to a child with acute myeloid leukemia.

Here the CDR3 reads CSAPPLVSYNEQFF. CDR3 in DNA: TGCAGTGCTCCCCCACTAGTATCCTACAATGAGCAGTTCTTC. This chain uses TRBV20-1 with TRBJ2-1, with TRBD2 as a possible D gene (5 bases). CDR1 is DFQATT and CDR2 is SNEGSKA in the germline V gene (reference sequence). CDR3 length: 14 residues. Trimming took off 5 bases at V and 1 base at J, with 12 bases between the two ends.

V and J are TRBV3-1 and TRBJ2-7, with D hard to call. The V gene lost 3 bases and the J gene lost 7 bases, with 10 bases spanning the gap. Per germline, CDR1 LGHDT and CDR2 YNNKEL (reference sequence). This CDR3 is 12 amino acids long. CDR3 DNA: TGTGCCAGCAGCCATCTGCGGCGGGAGCAGTACTTC. This gives the protein CASSHLRREQYF.

In regard to this clonotype: With a much larger clone just one base away, this may be a read error. J is TRBJ2-1 and V is TRBV12-3 or TRBV12-4; D not resolved. Deletions cut 3 bases from V and 8 bases from J, with 5 bases between. The CDR3 spans 11 residues. The CDR3 loop is CASSFPYEQFF. The CDR3 DNA sequence: TGTGCCAGCAGTTTTCCCTATGAGCAGTTCTTC.

This clonotype has a handful of counts. The chain links TRBV5-1 to TRBJ2-1, with 10 bases aligning to TRBD2. This CDR3 has 15 residues. V was pared by 0 bases and J by 8 bases, with 5 bases of the junction left unmatched. From germline, CDR1 is SGHRS and CDR2 YFSETQ. The CDR3 DNA is TGCGCCAGCAGCTTGGCTAGCGGGAGTAATTATGAGCAGTTCTTC. It is translated as CASSLASGSNYEQFF.

The chain links TRBV20-1 to TRBJ2-3; no firm D call. Germline V lookup: CDR1 DFQATT, CDR2 SNEGSKA (reference sequence). The CDR3 is 15 residues long. V lost 5 bases and J 0 bases, leaving 15 bases between the germline ends. The CDR3 nucleotides read TGCAGTGCTCGCTACGACACCCCTAGCACAGATACGCAGTATTTT. The encoded protein is CSARYDTPSTDTQYF.

The chain carries TRBV20-1 and TRBJ2-1, with 8 bases that match TRBD2. The CDR3 is made up of 15 amino acids. With V trimmed by 5 bases and J by 0 bases, 6 bases remained unmatched. In germline, CDR1 is DFQATT, CDR2 SNEGSKA (reference sequence). The CDR3 bases are TGCAGTGCTCCAATCAGCGGGAGCTCCTACAATGAGCAGTTCTTC. This codes for CSAPISGSSYNEQFF.

The V call is TRBV12-3 or TRBV12-4, the J call TRBJ1-3; D remains ambiguous. V shed 2 bases and J shed 4 bases, with 18 bases lying between them. The CDR3 covers 17 residues. CDR3 nucleotides: TGTGCCAGCAGTTTAACAGCCGGGCCCTTGGGGGGAAACACCATATATTTT. This gives the protein CASSLTAGPLGGNTIYF.

Many counts were recorded for this clonotype. The chain employs TRBV6-5 and TRBJ2-1, with 8 bases aligning to TRBD2. V shed 2 bases and J 4 bases; nucleotides not matched to a gene: 4. From germline, CDR1 is MNHEY and CDR2 SVGAGI. CDR3 length: 15 residues. CDR3 bases: TGTGCCAGCAGTTACAGTAGCGGGACGTACAATGAGCAGTTCTTC. Encoded protein: CASSYSSGTYNEQFF.

The chain combines TRBV5-1 with TRBJ2-4; D remains unclear. Germline V lookup: CDR1 SGHRS, CDR2 YFSETQ. V gave up 0 bases and J gave up 9 bases, with 7 bases separating them. This CDR3 region has 12 residues. CDR3 region: CASSLDVGIQYF. The CDR3 region has the DNA TGCGCCAGCAGCTTGGATGTGGGCATTCAGTACTTC. Filled out from reference TRBV5-1 and TRBJ2-4, the complete variable domain reads KAGVTQTPRYLIKTRGQQVTLSCSPISGHRSVSWYQQTPGQGLQFLFEYFSETQRNKGNFPGRFSGRQFSNSRSEMNVSTLELGDSALYLCASSLDVGIQYFGAGTRLSVL.

The genes are TRBV7-9 and TRBJ2-1; D not certain. The length of the CDR3 is 16 residues. Trimming shortened V by 7 bases and J by 2 bases, and 18 bases separated the two germline ends. From germline, CDR1 is SEHNR and CDR2 FQNEAQ (reference sequence). The chain's CDR3 is CASTTRFGTAYNEQFF. The CDR3 coding sequence is TGTGCCAGCACCACCCGATTCGGTACCGCCTACAATGAGCAGTTCTTC.

The chain carries TRBV15 and TRBJ2-1; the match to TRBD2 covers 11 bases. There are 15 residues in the CDR3. Germline assignment: CDR1 LNHNV and CDR2 YYDKDF (reference sequence). The trim removed 5 bases at V and 6 bases at J, leaving 6 bases unmatched. The CDR3 region is CATSQYLAGGNEQFF. CDR3 coding DNA: TGTGCCACCAGCCAGTATCTAGCGGGAGGCAATGAGCAGTTCTTC.

This chain connects TRBV25-1 to TRBJ1-5; D is unclear. Looked up from germline, CDR1 is MGHDK and CDR2 is SYGVNS. The ends were cut back, 8 bases at V and 6 bases at J, with 17 bases in the middle. This CDR3 has 14 residues. In nucleotides, the CDR3 is TGTGCCAGCGGAGAGTTAGGGCCGAGTCAGCCCCAGCATTTT. This codes for CASGELGPSQPQHF.

This clonotype was observed many times. The chain couples TRBV7-2 to TRBJ2-3; 8 nucleotides match TRBD2. V shed 7 bases and J 3 bases; nucleotides not matched to a gene: 9. The germline gives CDR1 SGHTA, CDR2 FQGNSA. CDR3 length equals 15 residues. The CDR3 reads CASTPEVAGTDTQYF. CDR3 bases: TGTGCCAGCACCCCCGAGGTAGCGGGGACAGATACGCAGTATTTT.

This clonotype was found once. The V and J genes are TRBV11-3 and TRBJ2-1; D is possibly TRBD1 or TRBD2 (5 bases each). The CDR3 spans 14 residues. Germline V gene data show CDR1 as SGHNT and CDR2 as YENEEA. Trimming shortened V by 1 base and J by 9 bases, and 13 bases separated the two germline ends. The CDR3 reads CASSLGGLTGEQFF. The CDR3 bases are TGTGCCAGCAGCTTAGGGGGGTTGACGGGTGAGCAGTTCTTC. The full variable domain, in which reference TRBV11-3 and TRBJ2-1 provide the parts outside the CDR3, is EAGVVQSPRYKIIEKKQPVAFWCNPISGHNTLYWYLQNLGQGPELLIRYENEEAVDDSQLPKDRFSAERLKGVDSTLKIQPAELGDSAVYLCASSLGGLTGEQFFGPGTRLTVL.

The chain has TRBV12-3 or TRBV12-4 and TRBJ1-5; TRBD1 aligns across 8 bases. The CDR3 is 16 residues long. J lost 0 bases, V lost 4 bases, and 5 bases had no gene match. The CDR3 DNA sequence: TGTGCCAGCAGTTCATACAGGGGGGTTAGCAATCAGCCCCAGCATTTT. It yields the protein CASSSYRGVSNQPQHF.